This entry concerns a single T cell receptor beta chain. As yet, its antigen is unknown. V trimming: 3 bases; J trimming: 4 bases; junction bases outside the gene matches: 9. CDR1 is SGDLS and CDR2 is YYNGEE in the germline V gene. The CDR3 loop spans 17 amino acids. The sample comes from a study of cytomegalovirus exposure and HLA in healthy donors. Broader study findings: Published work reported that the classifier diagnosed cytomegalovirus status with high specificity and sensitivity. Later analysis identified several of the most significant clusters that appeared linked to common viral pathogens. Later analysis found that TCR beta chains associated with HLA were more clonally expanded than other, equally common chains.

PCR employed 60 Vbeta and 13 Jbeta primers. Sequencing was performed with immunoSEQ multiplex PCR; in TCRdb, only in-frame clones are kept and a portion is missing. The sample consists of 70,000 to 75,000 clones, approximately 75% of them appearing once. The V call is TRBV9, the J call TRBJ2-2; TRBD1 matches at 10 bases. Material: PBMCs. The clonotype originates from a woman aged 40-49 years in good health and CMV-seropositive. Here the CDR3 reads CASSDRSGTGVTGELFF. CDR3 DNA sequence: TGTGCCAGCAGCGATCGGAGTGGGACAGGGGTCACCGGGGAGCTGTTTTTT.